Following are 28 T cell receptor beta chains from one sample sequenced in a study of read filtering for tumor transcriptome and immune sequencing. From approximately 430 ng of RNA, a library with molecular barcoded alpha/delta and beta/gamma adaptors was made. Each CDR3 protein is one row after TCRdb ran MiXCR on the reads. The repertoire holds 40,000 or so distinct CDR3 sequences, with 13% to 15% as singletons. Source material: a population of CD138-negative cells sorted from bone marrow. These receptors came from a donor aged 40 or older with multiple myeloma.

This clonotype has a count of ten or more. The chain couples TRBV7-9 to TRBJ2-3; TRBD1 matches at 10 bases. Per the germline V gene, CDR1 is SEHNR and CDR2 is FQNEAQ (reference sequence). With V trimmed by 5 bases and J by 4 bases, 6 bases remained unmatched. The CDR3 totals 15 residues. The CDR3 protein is CASSTRQGAADTQYF. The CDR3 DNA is TGTGCCAGCAGCACAAGACAGGGGGCAGCAGATACGCAGTATTTT.

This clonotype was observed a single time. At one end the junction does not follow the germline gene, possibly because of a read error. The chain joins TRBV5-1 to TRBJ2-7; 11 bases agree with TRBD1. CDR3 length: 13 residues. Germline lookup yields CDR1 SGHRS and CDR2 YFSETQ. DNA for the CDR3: TGCGCCAGCAGCTCGGGGACAGGGGGTGAGCAGCACTTC. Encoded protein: CASSSGTGGEQHF.

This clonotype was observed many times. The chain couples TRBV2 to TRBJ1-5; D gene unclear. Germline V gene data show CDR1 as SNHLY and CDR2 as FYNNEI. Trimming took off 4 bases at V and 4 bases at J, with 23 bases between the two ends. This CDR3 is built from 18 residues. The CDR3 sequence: CASSVDSNRGLGNQPQHF. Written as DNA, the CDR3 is TGTGCCAGCAGTGTTGATTCTAATCGGGGTCTTGGGAATCAGCCCCAGCATTTT.

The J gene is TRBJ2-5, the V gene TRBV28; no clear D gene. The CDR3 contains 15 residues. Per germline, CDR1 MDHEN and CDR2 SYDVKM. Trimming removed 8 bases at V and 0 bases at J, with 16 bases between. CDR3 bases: TGTGCCAGCGGCGGTAGAGCGCGGAACCAAGAGACCCAGTACTTC. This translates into CASGGRARNQETQYF.

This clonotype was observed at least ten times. CDR3: CASSQQGEQFF. The CDR3 DNA reads TGCGCCAGCAGCCAACAGGGAGAGCAGTTCTTC. This rearrangement joins TRBV5-1 to TRBJ2-1; possible D gene TRBD1, 6 bases. The CDR3 sequence is 11 residues long. Trimming cost V 4 bases and J 10 bases, with 9 bases left between them. Germline CDR1 reads SGHRS; CDR2 reads YFSETQ. Using reference TRBV5-1 and TRBJ2-1 for the parts outside the CDR3, the full variable domain is KAGVTQTPRYLIKTRGQQVTLSCSPISGHRSVSWYQQTPGQGLQFLFEYFSETQRNKGNFPGRFSGRQFSNSRSEMNVSTLELGDSALYLCASSQQGEQFFGPGTRLTVL.

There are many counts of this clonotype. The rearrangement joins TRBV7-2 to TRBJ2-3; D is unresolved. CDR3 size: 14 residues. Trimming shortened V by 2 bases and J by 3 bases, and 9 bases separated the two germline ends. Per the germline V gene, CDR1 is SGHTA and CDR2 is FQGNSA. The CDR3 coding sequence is TGTGCCAGCAGCTTAAACAGCGCGACAGATACGCAGTATTTT. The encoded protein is CASSLNSATDTQYF.

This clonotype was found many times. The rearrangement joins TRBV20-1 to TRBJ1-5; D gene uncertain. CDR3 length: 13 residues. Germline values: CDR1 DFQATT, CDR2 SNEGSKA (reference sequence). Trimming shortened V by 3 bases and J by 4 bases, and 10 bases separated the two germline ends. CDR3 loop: CSASLTDNQPQHF. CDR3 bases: TGCAGTGCTAGCTTGACGGATAATCAGCCCCAGCATTTT.

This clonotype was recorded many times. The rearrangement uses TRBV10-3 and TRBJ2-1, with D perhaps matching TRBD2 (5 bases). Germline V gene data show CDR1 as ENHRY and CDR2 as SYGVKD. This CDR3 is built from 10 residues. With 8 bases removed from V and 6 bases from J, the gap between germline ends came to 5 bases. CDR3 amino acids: CAIGSNEQFF. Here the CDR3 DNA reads TGTGCCATCGGGAGCAATGAGCAGTTCTTC.

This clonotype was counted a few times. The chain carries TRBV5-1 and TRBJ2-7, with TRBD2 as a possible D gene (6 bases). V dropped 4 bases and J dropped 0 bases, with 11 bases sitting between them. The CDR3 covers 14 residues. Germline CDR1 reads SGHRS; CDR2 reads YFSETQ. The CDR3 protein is CASSPEGHSYEQYF. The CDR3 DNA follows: TGCGCCAGCAGCCCGGAGGGGCACTCCTACGAGCAGTACTTC.

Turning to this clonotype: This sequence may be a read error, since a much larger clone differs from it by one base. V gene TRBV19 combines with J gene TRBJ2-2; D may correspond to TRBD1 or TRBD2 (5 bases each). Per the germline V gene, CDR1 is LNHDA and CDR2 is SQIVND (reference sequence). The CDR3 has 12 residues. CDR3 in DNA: TGTGCCAGTAGTTTCAGGGCCGGGGAGCCGTTTTTT. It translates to CASSFRAGEPFF.

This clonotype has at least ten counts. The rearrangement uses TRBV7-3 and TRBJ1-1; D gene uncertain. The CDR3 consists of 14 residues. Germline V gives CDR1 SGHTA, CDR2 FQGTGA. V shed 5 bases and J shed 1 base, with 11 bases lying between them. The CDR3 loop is CASSRDGPNTEAFF. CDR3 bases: TGTGCCAGCAGCCGAGACGGACCGAACACTGAAGCTTTCTTT.

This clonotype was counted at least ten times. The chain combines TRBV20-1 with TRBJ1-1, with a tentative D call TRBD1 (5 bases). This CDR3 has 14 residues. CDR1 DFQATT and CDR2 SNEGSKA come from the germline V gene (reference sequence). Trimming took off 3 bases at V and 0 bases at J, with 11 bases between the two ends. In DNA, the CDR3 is TGCAGTGCTAGTTACGGACACCTGAACACTGAAGCTTTCTTT. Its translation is CSASYGHLNTEAFF.

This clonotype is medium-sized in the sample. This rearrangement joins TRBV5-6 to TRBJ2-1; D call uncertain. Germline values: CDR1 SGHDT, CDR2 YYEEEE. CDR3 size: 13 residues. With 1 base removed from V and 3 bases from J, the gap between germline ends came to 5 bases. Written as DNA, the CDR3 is TGTGCCAGCAGCTTGTTGGACTACAATGAGCAGTTCTTC. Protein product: CASSLLDYNEQFF.

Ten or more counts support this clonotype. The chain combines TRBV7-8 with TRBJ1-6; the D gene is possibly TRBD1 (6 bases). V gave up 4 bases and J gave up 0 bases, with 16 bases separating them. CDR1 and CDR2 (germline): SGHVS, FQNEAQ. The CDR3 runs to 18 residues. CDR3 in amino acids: CASSYGAQGSSYNSPLHF. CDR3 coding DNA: TGTGCCAGCAGCTACGGGGCCCAGGGGAGCTCCTATAATTCACCCCTCCACTTT.

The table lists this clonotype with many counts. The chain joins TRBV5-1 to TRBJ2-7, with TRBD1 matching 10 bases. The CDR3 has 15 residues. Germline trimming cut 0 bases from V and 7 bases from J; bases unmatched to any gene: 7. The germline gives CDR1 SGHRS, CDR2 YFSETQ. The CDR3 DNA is TGCGCCAGCAGCTTGGTCCCGGGACAGGGGCGTGAGCAGTACTTC. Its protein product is CASSLVPGQGREQYF. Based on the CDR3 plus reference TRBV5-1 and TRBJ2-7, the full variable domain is KAGVTQTPRYLIKTRGQQVTLSCSPISGHRSVSWYQQTPGQGLQFLFEYFSETQRNKGNFPGRFSGRQFSNSRSEMNVSTLELGDSALYLCASSLVPGQGREQYFGPGTRLTVT.

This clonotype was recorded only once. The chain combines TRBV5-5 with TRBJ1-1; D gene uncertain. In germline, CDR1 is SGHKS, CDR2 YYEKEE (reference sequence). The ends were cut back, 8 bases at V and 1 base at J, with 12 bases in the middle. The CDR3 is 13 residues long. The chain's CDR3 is CARSLISNTEAFF. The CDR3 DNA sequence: TGTGCCAGAAGCCTGATATCGAACACTGAAGCTTTCTTT. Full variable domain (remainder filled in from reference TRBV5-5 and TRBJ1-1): DAGVTQSPTHLIKTRGQQVTLRCSPISGHKSVSWYQQVLGQGPQFIFQYYEKEERGRGNFPDRFSARQFPNYSSELNVNALLLGDSALYLCARSLISNTEAFFGQGTRLTVV.

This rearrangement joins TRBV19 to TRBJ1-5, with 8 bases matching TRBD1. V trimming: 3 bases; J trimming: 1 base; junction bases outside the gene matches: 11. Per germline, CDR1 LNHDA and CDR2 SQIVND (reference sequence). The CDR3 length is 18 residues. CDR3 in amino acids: CASSMKAGGADSNQPQHF. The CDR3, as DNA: TGTGCCAGTAGTATGAAGGCAGGGGGCGCAGACAGCAATCAGCCCCAGCATTTT.

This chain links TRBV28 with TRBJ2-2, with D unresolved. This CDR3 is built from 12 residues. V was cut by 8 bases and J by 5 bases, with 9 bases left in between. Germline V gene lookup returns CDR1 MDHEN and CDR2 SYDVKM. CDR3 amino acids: CASLRATGELFF. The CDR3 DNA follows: TGTGCCAGCCTACGAGCGACCGGGGAGCTGTTTTTT.

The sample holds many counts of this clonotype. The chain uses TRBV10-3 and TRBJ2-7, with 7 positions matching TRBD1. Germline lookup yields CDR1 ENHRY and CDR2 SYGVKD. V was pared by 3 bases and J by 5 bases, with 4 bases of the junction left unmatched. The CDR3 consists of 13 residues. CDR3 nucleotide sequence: TGTGCCATCAGTGATGACAGGGAAGACGAGCAGTACTTC. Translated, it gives CAISDDREDEQYF.

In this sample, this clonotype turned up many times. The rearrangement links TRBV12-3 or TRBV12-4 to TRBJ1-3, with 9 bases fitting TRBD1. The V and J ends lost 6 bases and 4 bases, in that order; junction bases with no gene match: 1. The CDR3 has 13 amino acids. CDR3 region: CASRDRGGNTIYF. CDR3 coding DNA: TGTGCCAGCAGGGACAGGGGAGGAAACACCATATATTTT.

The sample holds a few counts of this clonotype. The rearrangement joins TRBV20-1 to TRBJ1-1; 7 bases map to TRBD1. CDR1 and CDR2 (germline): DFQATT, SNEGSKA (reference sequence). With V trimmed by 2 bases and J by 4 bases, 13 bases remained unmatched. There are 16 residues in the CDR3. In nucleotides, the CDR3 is TGCAGTGCTAGACCGCCCCAGGGGGGGGTGAGCACTGAAGCTTTCTTT. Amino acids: CSARPPQGGVSTEAFF.

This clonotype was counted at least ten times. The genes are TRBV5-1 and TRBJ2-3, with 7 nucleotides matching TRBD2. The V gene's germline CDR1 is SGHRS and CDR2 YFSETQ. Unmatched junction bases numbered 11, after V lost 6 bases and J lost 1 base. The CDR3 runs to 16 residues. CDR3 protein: CASKRTTSGGTDTQYF. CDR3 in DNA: TGCGCCAGCAAAAGGACTACCAGCGGGGGCACAGATACGCAGTATTTT.

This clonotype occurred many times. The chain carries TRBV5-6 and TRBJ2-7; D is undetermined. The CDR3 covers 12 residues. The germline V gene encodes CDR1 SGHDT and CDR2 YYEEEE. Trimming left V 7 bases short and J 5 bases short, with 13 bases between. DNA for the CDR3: TGTGCCAGCGGAATCGGACGGAACGAGCAGTACTTC. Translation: CASGIGRNEQYF. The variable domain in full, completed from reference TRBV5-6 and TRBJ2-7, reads DAGVTQSPTHLIKTRGQQVTLRCSPKSGHDTVSWYQQALGQGPQFIFQYYEEEERQRGNFPDRFSGHQFPNYSSELNVNALLLGDSALYLCASGIGRNEQYFGPGTRLTVT.

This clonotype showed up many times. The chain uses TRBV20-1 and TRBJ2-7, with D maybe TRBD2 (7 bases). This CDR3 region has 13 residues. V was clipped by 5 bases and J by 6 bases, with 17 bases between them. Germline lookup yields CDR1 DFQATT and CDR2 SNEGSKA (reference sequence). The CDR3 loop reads CSAPGAGAPEQYF. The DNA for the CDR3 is TGCAGTGCTCCCGGGGCGGGGGCCCCCGAGCAGTACTTC.

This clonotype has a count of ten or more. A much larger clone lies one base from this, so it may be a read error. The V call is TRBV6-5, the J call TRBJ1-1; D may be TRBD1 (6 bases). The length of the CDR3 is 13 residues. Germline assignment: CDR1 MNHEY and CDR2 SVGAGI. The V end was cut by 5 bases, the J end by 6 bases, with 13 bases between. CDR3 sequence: CASSLRGISEAFF. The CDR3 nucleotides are TGTGCCAGCAGTCTTAGGGGGATCTCTGAAGCTTTCTTT.

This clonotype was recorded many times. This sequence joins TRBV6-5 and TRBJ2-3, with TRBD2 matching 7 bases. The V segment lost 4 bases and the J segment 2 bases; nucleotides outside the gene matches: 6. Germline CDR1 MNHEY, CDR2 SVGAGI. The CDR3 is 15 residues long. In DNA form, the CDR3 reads TGTGCCAGCAGTTCCTGGGGGGGAGACACAGATACGCAGTATTTT. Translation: CASSSWGGDTDTQYF.

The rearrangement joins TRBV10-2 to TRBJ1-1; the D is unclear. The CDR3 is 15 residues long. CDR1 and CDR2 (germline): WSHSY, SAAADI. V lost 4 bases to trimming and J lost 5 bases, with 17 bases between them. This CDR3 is CASSGADGWFTEAFF. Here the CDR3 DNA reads TGCGCCAGCAGTGGGGCGGACGGGTGGTTTACTGAAGCTTTCTTT.

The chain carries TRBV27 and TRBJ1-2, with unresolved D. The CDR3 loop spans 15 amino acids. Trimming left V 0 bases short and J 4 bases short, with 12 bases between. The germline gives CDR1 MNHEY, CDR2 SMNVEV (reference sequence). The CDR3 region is CASSLSTRAAYGYTF. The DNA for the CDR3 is TGTGCCAGCAGTTTATCCACAAGGGCCGCCTATGGCTACACCTTC.